The clone carrying this T cell receptor (beta chain) has a handful of counts. What it recognizes is unknown. The data derive from a study of response to subunit inactivated influenza vaccine. Overall study results and limits: Few new T cells, the authors suggested, are recruited by each seasonal influenza vaccination.

TCRdb re-derived calls from the RT-PCR reads in MiXCR, one entry per CDR3 protein. The top ten clones hold around 7.3% of a sample with under 800,000 distinct CDR3 sequences, about 14% of them seen once. The TCR originated in a man aged 50-60 years who received an inactivated influenza vaccine. The input for sequencing was PBMCs from blood, taken 14 to 15 days before vaccination.

This CDR3 is CASSYNQGRSSPLHF. CDR3 sequence (DNA): TGCGCCAGCAGCTACAATCAGGGTAGGAGTTCACCCCTCCACTTT. The chain has TRBV5-1 and TRBJ1-6; tentative D call: TRBD1 (5 bases). Germline CDR1 is SGHRS and CDR2 is YFSETQ. This CDR3 is 15 amino acids long. Trimming removed 3 bases at V and 9 bases at J, with 16 bases between.